Presented here are 21 T cell receptor beta chains from one specimen sequenced in a study of beta chain features in type 1 diabetes. The entirety of the isolated RNA underwent reverse transcription, so expressed TCRB transcripts were sequenced. Assay: immunoSEQ multiplex PCR; the TCRdb copy retains only in-frame clones and omits some. This sample yields approximately 250,000 clones, of which more than 9% are seen a single time; under 0.045% belongs to the top ten. The source material was naive CD4+ T cells from blood. All receptors derive from a woman under 30 in good health.

A few counts support this clone. This chain uses TRBV6-1 with TRBJ2-7; 9 nucleotides match TRBD2. The germline gives CDR1 MNHNS, CDR2 SASEGT. CDR3 length: 17 amino acids. Germline trimming cut 2 bases from V and 2 bases from J; bases unmatched to any gene: 10. The CDR3 reads CASSEKALAGKAYEQYF. DNA of the CDR3: TGTGCCAGCAGTGAAAAAGCTCTAGCGGGGAAAGCCTACGAGCAGTACTTC.

This clone was counted between two and nine times. The rearrangement joins TRBV7-2 to TRBJ1-1; no clear D gene. Germline CDR1 is SGHTA and CDR2 is FQGNSA. This CDR3 is built from 17 residues. Trimming took off 2 bases at V and 1 base at J, with 17 bases between the two ends. DNA for the CDR3: TGTGCCAGCAGCTTATTGGGCGCGGAGGCTAAGAACACTGAAGCTTTCTTT. It encodes CASSLLGAEAKNTEAFF.

This clone has just a few counts. This chain uses TRBV29-1 with TRBJ1-1; D is undetermined. The CDR3 extends over 13 amino acids. Germline V gene sequence: CDR1 SQVTM, CDR2 ANQGSEA. The germline V and J ends were trimmed by 1 base and 1 base, with 7 bases remaining between them. The CDR3 reads CSVEGQENTEAFF. In nucleotides, the CDR3 is TGCAGCGTTGAAGGGCAGGAGAACACTGAAGCTTTCTTT. Combining the CDR3 with reference TRBV29-1 and TRBJ1-1 gives the whole variable domain SAVISQKPSRDICQRGTSLTIQCQVDSQVTMMFWYRQQPGQSLTLIATANQGSEATYESGFVIDKFPISRPNLTFSTLTVSNMSPEDSSIYLCSVEGQENTEAFFGQGTRLTVV.

The V gene is TRBV6-1, the J gene TRBJ2-3; 11 bases line up with TRBD1. V shed 4 bases and J 4 bases; nucleotides not matched to a gene: 1. The CDR3 has 14 residues. Germline V gene data show CDR1 as MNHNS and CDR2 as SASEGT. This CDR3 reads CASSGTGGSDTQYF. The CDR3 DNA is TGTGCCAGCAGTGGGACAGGGGGCTCAGATACGCAGTATTTT.

The chain employs TRBV4-1 and TRBJ2-7; D might be TRBD2 (6 bases). This CDR3 region has 15 residues. Per germline, CDR1 MGHRA and CDR2 YSYEKL. The V gene lost 3 bases and the J gene lost 4 bases, with 16 bases spanning the gap. The CDR3 protein is CASSQAPGGVYEQYF. The CDR3 nucleotides are TGCGCCAGCAGCCAGGCCCCCGGGGGAGTATACGAGCAGTACTTC.

In its sample, this clone was seen a few times. The V call is TRBV28, the J call TRBJ2-7; D ambiguous. This CDR3 has 13 amino acids. Germline CDR1 MDHEN, CDR2 SYDVKM. V was cut by 2 bases and J by 2 bases, with 7 bases left in between. CDR3 coding DNA: TGTGCCAGCAGTTTACCAGGCACCTACGAGCAGTACTTC. Its protein product is CASSLPGTYEQYF.

This clone was picked up a small number of times. The chain links TRBV5-1 to TRBJ2-3; D possibly corresponds to TRBD1 (5 bases). Germline V gene lookup returns CDR1 SGHRS and CDR2 YFSETQ. This CDR3 contains 17 residues. The germline V and J ends were trimmed by 1 base and 3 bases, with 18 bases remaining between them. The CDR3 DNA follows: TGCGCCAGCAGCTTGTTGGCAGCGCAAAAGGGGACAGATACGCAGTATTTT. Translating it yields CASSLLAAQKGTDTQYF.

In its sample, this clone was seen a few times. The chain joins TRBV19 to TRBJ1-4; TRBD1 matches 8 bases. The V gene end was trimmed by 6 bases and the J gene end by 8 bases; junction bases not matched to a gene: 11. Germline V CDR1 and CDR2: LNHDA, SQIVND (reference sequence). The CDR3 sequence is 15 residues long. CDR3: CASSNPGQAREKLFF. For the CDR3, the DNA is TGTGCCAGTAGCAATCCGGGACAGGCTAGAGAAAAACTGTTTTTT.

The rearrangement uses TRBV18 and TRBJ2-1; TRBD2 aligns across 12 bases. The CDR3 extends over 15 amino acids. The V and J ends lost 5 bases and 4 bases, in that order; junction bases with no gene match: 3. The V gene's germline CDR1 is KGHSH and CDR2 LQKENI. For the CDR3, the DNA is TGTGCCAGCTCAGACGGACTAGCGGGATACAATGAGCAGTTCTTC. It specifies CASSDGLAGYNEQFF. Filled out from reference TRBV18 and TRBJ2-1, the complete variable domain reads NAGVMQNPRHLVRRRGQEARLRCSPMKGHSHVYWYRQLPEEGLKFMVYLQKENIIDESGMPKERFSAEFPKEGPSILRIQQVVRGDSAAYFCASSDGLAGYNEQFFGPGTRLTVL.

This clone was picked up a small number of times. The V call is TRBV4-1, the J call TRBJ2-1; 12 bases are a match to TRBD2. CDR1 is MGHRA and CDR2 is YSYEKL in the germline V gene. The CDR3 contains 16 residues. V trimming: 3 bases; J trimming: 6 bases; junction bases outside the gene matches: 6. The CDR3 loop is CASSHPTSGGSNEQFF. In DNA form, the CDR3 reads TGCGCCAGCAGCCACCCGACTAGCGGGGGATCCAATGAGCAGTTCTTC.

This clone was observed at least ten times. The V call is TRBV23-1, the J call TRBJ1-5; 8 bases match TRBD1. TRBV23-1 counts as an open reading frame of uncertain function. The CDR3 is 15 amino acids. The J segment lost 2 bases and the V segment lost 3 bases, leaving 3 bases of the junction unmatched. As DNA, the CDR3 is TGCGCCAGCAGTCAGCAGGGGGCATGCAATCAGCCCCAGCATTTT. Amino acid sequence: CASSQQGACNQPQHF.

This clone has just a few counts. CDR3 coding DNA: TGTGCCAGCAGCAGCCGTGCCGGGAACACCGGGGAGCTGTTTTTT. This translates into CASSSRAGNTGELFF. The chain is built from TRBV7-9 and TRBJ2-2; no definite D call. The germline CDR1 and CDR2 sequences are SEHNR and FQNEAQ (reference sequence). Trimming cost V 5 bases and J 1 base, with 11 bases left between them. The length of the CDR3 is 15 residues.

This clone was found a few times. This chain joins TRBV5-4 and TRBJ2-7; 10 bases agree with TRBD1. V shed 5 bases and J 1 base; nucleotides not matched to a gene: 3. The germline V gene has CDR1 SGHNT and CDR2 YYREEE (reference sequence). This CDR3 spans 14 amino acids. This chain's CDR3 is CASSSGQGSYEQYF. CDR3 coding DNA: TGTGCCAGCAGTTCGGGACAGGGGTCCTACGAGCAGTACTTC.

This clone was detected only a few times. Written as DNA, the CDR3 is TGTGCCAGCAGCTCCCCTTTTAGCGGGAGAAGTCAAGAGACCCAGTACTTC. Protein: CASSSPFSGRSQETQYF. The chain recombines TRBV5-4 with TRBJ2-5, with 9 bases fitting TRBD2. Losses at the gene ends were 3 bases for V and 2 bases for J; bases not matched to a gene: 11. CDR3 length equals 17 residues. Per the germline V gene, CDR1 is SGHNT and CDR2 is YYREEE (reference sequence).

There are a few counts of this clone. CDR3 nucleotides: TGTGCCAGTAGTATAGATTATCCCGGTAACATTCAGTACTTC. It codes for CASSIDYPGNIQYF. The V call is TRBV19, the J call TRBJ2-4, with unresolved D. Trimming left V 0 bases short and J 7 bases short, with 10 bases between. CDR1 LNHDA and CDR2 SQIVND come from the germline V gene (reference sequence). The CDR3 sequence is 14 residues long.

This clone has just a few counts. The chain couples TRBV11-2 to TRBJ1-1; maybe TRBD1 (5 bases). The CDR3 extends over 13 amino acids. V was shortened by 5 bases and J by 1 base, with 8 bases between the two germline ends. Germline CDR1 and CDR2: SGHAT and FQNNGV. The CDR3 DNA follows: TGTGCCAGCAGCCGTGACAGGAACACTGAAGCTTTCTTT. This codes for CASSRDRNTEAFF.

This clone was counted a few times. V gene TRBV10-3 combines with J gene TRBJ2-1, with 14 bases aligning to TRBD2. There are 18 residues in the CDR3. The trim removed 3 bases at V and 1 base at J, leaving 5 bases unmatched. The germline V gene has CDR1 ENHRY and CDR2 SYGVKD. As DNA, the CDR3 is TGTGCCATCAGTGACGGACTAGCGGGAGGAACATCCTACAATGAGCAGTTCTTC. It yields the protein CAISDGLAGGTSYNEQFF.

This chain uses TRBV30 with TRBJ1-5; perhaps TRBD1 as D (6 bases). V was shortened by 4 bases and J by 3 bases, with 10 bases between the two germline ends. The V gene's germline CDR1 is GTSNPN and CDR2 SVGIG (reference sequence). This CDR3 spans 13 amino acids. The CDR3: CAWTHRANQPQHF. The CDR3, as DNA: TGTGCCTGGACCCACAGGGCCAATCAGCCCCAGCATTTT.

In its sample, this clone was seen a few times. The chain employs TRBV5-4 and TRBJ1-1; 8 bases line up with TRBD1. CDR1 and CDR2 from the germline V gene are SGHNT and YYREEE (reference sequence). The CDR3 has 16 residues. The trim removed 4 bases at V and 2 bases at J, leaving 10 bases unmatched. The CDR3 DNA is TGTGCCAGCAGCAATCCTGGGACAGGATACAACACTGAAGCTTTCTTT. It yields the protein CASSNPGTGYNTEAFF.

V usage is TRBV30 and J usage is TRBJ1-2, with D possibly matching TRBD1 (5 bases). V was shortened by 0 bases and J by 4 bases, with 12 bases between the two germline ends. Germline CDR1 and CDR2: GTSNPN and SVGIG (reference sequence). The CDR3 is made up of 14 amino acids. CDR3 amino acids: CAWSVQRRAYGYTF. The CDR3 DNA is TGTGCCTGGAGTGTACAACGCAGGGCCTATGGCTACACCTTC.

The chain links TRBV12-5 to TRBJ2-5; 10 nucleotides align to TRBD1. Germline V CDR1 and CDR2: LGHNT, FRNRAP. The CDR3 extends over 14 amino acids. Trimming removed 6 bases from V and 4 bases from J; junction bases left unmatched: 5. This CDR3 is CASGRTGGIETQYF. The CDR3 DNA sequence: TGTGCTAGTGGCCGGACAGGGGGAATAGAGACCCAGTACTTC.